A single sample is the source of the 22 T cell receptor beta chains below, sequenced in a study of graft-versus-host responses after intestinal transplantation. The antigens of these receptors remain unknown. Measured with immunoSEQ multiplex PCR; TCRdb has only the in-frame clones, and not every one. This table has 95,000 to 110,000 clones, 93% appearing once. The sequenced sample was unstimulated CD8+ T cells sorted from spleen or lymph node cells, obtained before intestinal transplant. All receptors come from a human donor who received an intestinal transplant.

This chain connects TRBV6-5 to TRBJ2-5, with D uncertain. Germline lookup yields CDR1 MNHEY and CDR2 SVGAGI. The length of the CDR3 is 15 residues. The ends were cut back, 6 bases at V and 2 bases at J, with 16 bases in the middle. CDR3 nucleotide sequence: TGTGCCAGCAGCACGGACGGAAGTTCTCAAGAGACCCAGTACTTC. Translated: CASSTDGSSQETQYF.

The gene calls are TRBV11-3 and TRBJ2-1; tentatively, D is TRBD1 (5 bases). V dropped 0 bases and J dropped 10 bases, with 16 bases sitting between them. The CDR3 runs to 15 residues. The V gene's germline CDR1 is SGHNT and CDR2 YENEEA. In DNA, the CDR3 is TGTGCCAGCAGCTTAGATAGGGGCCAGCTCGGGGAGCAGTTCTTC. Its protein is CASSLDRGQLGEQFF.

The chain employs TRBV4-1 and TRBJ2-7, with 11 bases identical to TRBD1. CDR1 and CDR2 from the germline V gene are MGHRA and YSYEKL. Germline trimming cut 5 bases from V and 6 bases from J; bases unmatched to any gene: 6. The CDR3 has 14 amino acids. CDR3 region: CASSFGQGAGEQYF. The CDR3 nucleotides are TGCGCCAGCAGCTTCGGACAGGGGGCTGGCGAGCAGTACTTC.

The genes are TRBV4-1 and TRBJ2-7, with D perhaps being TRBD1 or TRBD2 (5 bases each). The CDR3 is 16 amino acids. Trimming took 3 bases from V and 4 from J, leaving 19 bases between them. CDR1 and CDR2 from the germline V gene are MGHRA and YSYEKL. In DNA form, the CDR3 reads TGCGCCAGCAGCCAGGGACGAGGGACCTTTATGTACGAGCAGTACTTC. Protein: CASSQGRGTFMYEQYF.

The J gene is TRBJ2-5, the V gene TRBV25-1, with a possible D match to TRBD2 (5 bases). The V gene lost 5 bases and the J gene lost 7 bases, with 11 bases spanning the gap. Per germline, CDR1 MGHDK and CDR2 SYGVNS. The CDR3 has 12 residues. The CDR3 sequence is CASSTLAGTQYF. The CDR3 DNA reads TGTGCCAGCAGTACCCTAGCCGGGACCCAGTACTTC.

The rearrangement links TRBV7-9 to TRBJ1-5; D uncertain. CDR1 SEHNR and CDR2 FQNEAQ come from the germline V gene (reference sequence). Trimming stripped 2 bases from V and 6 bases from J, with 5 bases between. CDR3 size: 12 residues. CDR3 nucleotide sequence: TGTGCCAGCAGCTTAAATTTTCAGCCCCAGCATTTT. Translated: CASSLNFQPQHF. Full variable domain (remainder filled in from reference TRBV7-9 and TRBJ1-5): DTGVSQNPRHKITKRGQNVTFRCDPISEHNRLYWYRQTLGQGPEFLTYFQNEAQLEKSRLLSDRFSAERPKGSFSTLEIQRTEQGDSAMYLCASSLNFQPQHFGDGTRLSIL.

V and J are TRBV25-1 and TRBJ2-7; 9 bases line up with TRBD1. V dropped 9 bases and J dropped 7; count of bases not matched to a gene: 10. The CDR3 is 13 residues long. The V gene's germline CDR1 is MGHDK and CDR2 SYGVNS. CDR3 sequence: CARDTQGQGEQYF. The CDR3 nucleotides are TGTGCCAGAGACACTCAGGGACAGGGAGAGCAGTACTTC.

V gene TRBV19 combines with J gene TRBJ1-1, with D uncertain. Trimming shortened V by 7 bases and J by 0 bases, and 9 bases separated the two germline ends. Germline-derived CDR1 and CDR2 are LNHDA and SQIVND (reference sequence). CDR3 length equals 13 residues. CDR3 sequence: CASTTSMNTEAFF. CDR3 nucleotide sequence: TGTGCCAGTACGACAAGTATGAACACTGAAGCTTTCTTT.

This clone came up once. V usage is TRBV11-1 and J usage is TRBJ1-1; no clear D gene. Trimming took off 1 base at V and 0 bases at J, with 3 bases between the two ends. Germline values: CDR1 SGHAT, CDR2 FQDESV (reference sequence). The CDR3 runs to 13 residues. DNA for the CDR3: TGTGCCAGCAGCTTAGAAATGAACACTGAAGCTTTCTTT. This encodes CASSLEMNTEAFF.

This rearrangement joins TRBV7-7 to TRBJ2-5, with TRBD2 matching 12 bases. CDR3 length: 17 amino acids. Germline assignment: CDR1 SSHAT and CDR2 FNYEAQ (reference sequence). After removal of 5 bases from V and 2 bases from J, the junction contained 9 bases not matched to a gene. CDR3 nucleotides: TGTGCCAGCAGCCCCTGGTCAGGGACTAGCGGGCAAGAGACCCAGTACTTC. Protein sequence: CASSPWSGTSGQETQYF.

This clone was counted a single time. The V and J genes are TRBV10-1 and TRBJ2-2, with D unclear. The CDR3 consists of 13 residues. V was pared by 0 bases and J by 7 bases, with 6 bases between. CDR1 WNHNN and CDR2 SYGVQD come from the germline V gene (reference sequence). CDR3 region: CASSESTVGELFF. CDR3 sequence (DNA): TGCGCCAGCAGTGAGTCGACGGTCGGGGAGCTGTTTTTT.

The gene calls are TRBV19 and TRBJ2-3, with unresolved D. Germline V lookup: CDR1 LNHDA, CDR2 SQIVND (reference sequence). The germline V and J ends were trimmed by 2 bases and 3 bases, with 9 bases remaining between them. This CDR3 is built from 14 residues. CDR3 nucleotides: TGTGCCAGTAGTATATTGCAGGCAACAGATACGCAGTATTTT. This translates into CASSILQATDTQYF.

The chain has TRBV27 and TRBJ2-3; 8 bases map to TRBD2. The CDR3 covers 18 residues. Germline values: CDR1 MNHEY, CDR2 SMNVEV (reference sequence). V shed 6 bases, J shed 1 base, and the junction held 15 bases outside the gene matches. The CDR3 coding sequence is TGTGCCAGCAGGAAAGCGGGGGATTGGGGTAGGGGCACAGATACGCAGTATTTT. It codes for CASRKAGDWGRGTDTQYF.

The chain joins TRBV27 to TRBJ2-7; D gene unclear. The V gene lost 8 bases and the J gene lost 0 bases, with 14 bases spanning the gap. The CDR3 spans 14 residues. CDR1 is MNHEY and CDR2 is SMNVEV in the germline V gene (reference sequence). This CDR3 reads CASGLNSPSYEQYF. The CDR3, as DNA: TGTGCCAGCGGCCTGAACTCACCCTCCTACGAGCAGTACTTC.

The CDR3 is CAISESFPITAGNYGYTF. The CDR3 DNA is TGTGCCATCAGTGAGTCTTTTCCAATTACCGCTGGGAACTATGGCTACACCTTC. This chain links TRBV10-3 with TRBJ1-2; D gene uncertain. V shed 0 bases and J shed 2 bases, with 19 bases lying between them. The germline gives CDR1 ENHRY, CDR2 SYGVKD. CDR3 length: 18 amino acids.

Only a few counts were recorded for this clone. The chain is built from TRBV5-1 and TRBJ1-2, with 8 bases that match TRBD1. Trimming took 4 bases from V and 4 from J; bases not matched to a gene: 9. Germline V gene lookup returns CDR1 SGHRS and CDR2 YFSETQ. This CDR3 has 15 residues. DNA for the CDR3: TGCGCCAGCAGCCCAGATGGACAGGGCGGCTATGGCTACACCTTC. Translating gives CASSPDGQGGYGYTF.

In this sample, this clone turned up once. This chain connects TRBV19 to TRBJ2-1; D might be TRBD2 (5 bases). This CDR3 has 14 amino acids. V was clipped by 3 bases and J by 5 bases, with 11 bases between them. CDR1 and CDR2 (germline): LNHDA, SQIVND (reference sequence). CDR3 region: CASSIDDGNNEQFF. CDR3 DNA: TGTGCCAGTAGTATTGATGACGGGAACAATGAGCAGTTCTTC.

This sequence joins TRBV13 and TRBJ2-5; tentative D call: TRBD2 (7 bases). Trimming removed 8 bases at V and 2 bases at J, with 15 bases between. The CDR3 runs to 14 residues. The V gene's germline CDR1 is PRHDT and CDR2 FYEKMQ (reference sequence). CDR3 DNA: TGTGCCAGCGGTAAAGCGGGGACACAAGAGACCCAGTACTTC. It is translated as CASGKAGTQETQYF. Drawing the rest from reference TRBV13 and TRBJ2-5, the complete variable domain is AAGVIQSPRHLIKEKRETATLKCYPIPRHDTVYWYQQGPGQDPQFLISFYEKMQSDKGSIPDRFSAQQFSDYHSELNMSSLELGDSALYFCASGKAGTQETQYFGPGTRLLVL.

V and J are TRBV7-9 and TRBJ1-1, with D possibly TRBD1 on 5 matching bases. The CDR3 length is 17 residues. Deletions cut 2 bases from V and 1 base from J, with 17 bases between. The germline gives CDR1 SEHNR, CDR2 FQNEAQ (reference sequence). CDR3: CASSLHGQGSPNTEAFF. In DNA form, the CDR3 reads TGTGCCAGCAGCTTACACGGTCAGGGTTCCCCGAACACTGAAGCTTTCTTT.

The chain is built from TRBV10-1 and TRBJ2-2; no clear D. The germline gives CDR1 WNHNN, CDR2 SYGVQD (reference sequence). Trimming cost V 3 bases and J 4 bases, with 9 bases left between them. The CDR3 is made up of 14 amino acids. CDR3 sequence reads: CASSDVRPTGELFF. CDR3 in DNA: TGCGCCAGCAGTGATGTACGGCCCACCGGGGAGCTGTTTTTT.

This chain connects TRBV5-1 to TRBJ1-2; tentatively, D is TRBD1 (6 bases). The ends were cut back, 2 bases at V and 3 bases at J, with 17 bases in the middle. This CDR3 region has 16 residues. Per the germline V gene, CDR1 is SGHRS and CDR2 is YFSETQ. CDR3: CASSLSTGPADYGYTF. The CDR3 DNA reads TGCGCCAGCAGCTTATCCACAGGGCCCGCCGACTATGGCTACACCTTC.

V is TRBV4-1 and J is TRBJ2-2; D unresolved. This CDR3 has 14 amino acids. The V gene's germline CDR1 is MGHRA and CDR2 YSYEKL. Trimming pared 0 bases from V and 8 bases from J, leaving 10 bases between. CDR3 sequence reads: CASSQDQTAGELFF. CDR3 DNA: TGCGCCAGCAGCCAAGATCAGACGGCGGGGGAGCTGTTTTTT.